The source of this T cell receptor beta chain is a study of T cells in Graves' hyperthyroidism and ophthalmopathy. Study findings and constraints: Onset of ophthalmopathy came a median approximately 6.8 months after the model predicted it.

Under 3 months was the duration of disease in ophthalmopathy patients, who also had a Clinical Activity Score of at least 3 and a NOSPECS grade of at least 4. The study excluded patients with uncontrolled infection, other autoimmune disease, pregnancy or lactation. This sample holds PBMCs from less than 11 ml fresh peripheral blood. The investigators amplified TCR beta CDR3 regions from RNA transcripts. First-round RT-PCR targeting the TCR CDR3 was performed with the HTBI primer set. TCRdb reanalysed the multiplex PCR reads using MiXCR and keeps one entry per CDR3 protein. The sample yields a few hundred thousand distinct CDR3 sequences, roughly a fifth seen once. This clonotype was detected many times. Its antigen is still unknown. This TCR was recovered from a man aged 45-60 years with Graves' ophthalmopathy. The sequenced sample was blood.

The CDR3 coding sequence is TGCGCCAGCAGGCGGGAGGAGTCGGACACTGAAGCTTTCTTT. Its protein product is CASRREESDTEAFF. V usage is TRBV5-1 and J usage is TRBJ1-1; unclear D gene. Trimming stripped 5 bases from V and 3 bases from J, with 14 bases between. The CDR3 is 14 amino acids. The germline V gene encodes CDR1 SGHRS and CDR2 YFSETQ.